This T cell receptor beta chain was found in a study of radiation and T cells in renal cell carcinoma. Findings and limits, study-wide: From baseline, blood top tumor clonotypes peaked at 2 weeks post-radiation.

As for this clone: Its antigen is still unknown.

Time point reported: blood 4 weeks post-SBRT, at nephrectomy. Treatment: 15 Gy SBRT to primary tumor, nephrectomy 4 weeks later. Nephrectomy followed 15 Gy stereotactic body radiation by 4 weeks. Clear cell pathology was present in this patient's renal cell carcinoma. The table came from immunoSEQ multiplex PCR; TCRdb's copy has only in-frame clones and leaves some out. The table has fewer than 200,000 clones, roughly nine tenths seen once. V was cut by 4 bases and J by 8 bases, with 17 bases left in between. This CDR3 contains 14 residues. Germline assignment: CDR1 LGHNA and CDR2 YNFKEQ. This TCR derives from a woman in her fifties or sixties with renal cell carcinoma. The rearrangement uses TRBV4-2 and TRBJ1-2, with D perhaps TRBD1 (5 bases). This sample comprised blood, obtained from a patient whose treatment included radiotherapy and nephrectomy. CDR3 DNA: TGTGCCAGCAGCCCCGGTAGCAGGGAAAAAGGCTACACCTTC. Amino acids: CASSPGSREKGYTF.